The TCR beta chain described here comes from a study of blood T cell repertoires in COVID-19. At the level of the study: Material from acute and convalescent COVID-19 was sourced from the United States, Italy and Spain. In each case, the material was cDNA or gDNA derived from T cells, B-cell-depleted T cells, or PBMCs.

Original processing notes: Using reference gene primer amplification, nucleated cell counts were estimated. Profiling relied on immunoSEQ multiplex PCR, and the TCRdb table lists in-frame clones only, not all of them. From that table come the V and J calls and clone size; the DNA was used to work out D and trimming. The data contain about 110,000 clones, about 75% of them singletons. In germline, CDR1 is SQVTM, CDR2 ANQGSEA. This CDR3 is 14 amino acids long. V gave up 3 bases and J gave up 6 bases; unmatched junction bases: 5. This sequence joins TRBV29-1 and TRBJ2-3, with 11 nucleotides matching TRBD1. This TCR was recovered from a man at least 80 years old with acute or convalescent COVID-19. What was sequenced was peripheral blood. The CDR3: CSVEGGQGVDTQYF. The CDR3 nucleotides are TGCAGCGTTGAGGGGGGACAGGGGGTTGATACGCAGTATTTT.